The clone carrying this T cell receptor (beta chain) occurred many times. Its target is not known. The data belong to a study of neurological immune-mediated disorders. Study results and limitations: The greatest TCR clonal expansion occurred in HTLV-1-associated myelopathy and the least in multiple sclerosis, which fell below healthy controls. The expanded clones of different subjects shared no CDR3 amino acid sequences (suggesting private repertoires in all groups).

The cDNA was generated by 5'RACE with 10-nucleotide random UMIs. TCRdb processed the 5' RACE reads anew with MiXCR; each CDR3 protein has one entry. The repertoire includes fewer than 20,000 distinct CDR3 sequences, approximately 9.1% of them detected once, and around 40% sits in the top ten. Sorted libraries drew on about a million CD4+ or CD8+ T cells. The source is a middle-aged man in good health. What was sequenced was CD8+ T cells from blood.

This CDR3 reads CSVTGGAGGTEAFF. The CDR3 nucleotides are TGCAGCGTCACAGGGGGCGCCGGGGGAACTGAAGCTTTCTTT. The chain employs TRBV29-1 and TRBJ1-1; the match to TRBD1 covers 9 bases. Germline V gene sequence: CDR1 SQVTM, CDR2 ANQGSEA. Trimming cost V 6 bases and J 5 bases; bases outside gene matches: 10. This CDR3 spans 14 amino acids.